This T cell receptor (beta chain) is from a study of cytomegalovirus exposure and HLA in healthy donors. Study observations and caveats: A highly shared variant cluster was judged a likely technical artifact.

The PCR contained 60 Vbeta and 13 Jbeta primers. Sequencing used immunoSEQ multiplex PCR; TCRdb keeps in-frame clones, though not all of them. The sample consists of around 80,000 clones, over 70% of them appearing once. Germline CDR1 MNHNS, CDR2 SASEGT. CDR3 length: 16 amino acids. V dropped 0 bases and J dropped 3 bases, with 15 bases sitting between them. Remarks on this clone: Its antigen is as yet unknown.

The sample taken for sequencing was PBMCs. V usage is TRBV6-1 and J usage is TRBJ2-7, with unresolved D. The origin of this receptor is a man in his forties in good health and CMV-seropositive. The CDR3 coding sequence is TGTGCCAGCAGTGAAGCGCAGCCAGGATTATACTACGAGCAGTACTTC. Protein product: CASSEAQPGLYYEQYF.